What follows are 7 T cell receptor beta chains derived from one specimen sequenced in a study of blood T cell repertoires in COVID-19. TCRdb's copy holds only in-frame clones and misses some; the assay was immunoSEQ multiplex PCR. The sample has about 97,000 clones; about 83% are singletons. Sequencing input: peripheral blood. These receptors were obtained from a human donor in a cohort sampled during active COVID-19.

The chain employs TRBV3-1 (or the pseudogene TRBV3-2) and TRBJ1-3; D may be TRBD1 (5 bases). Deletions cut 8 bases from V and 4 bases from J, with 18 bases between. CDR1 LGHDT and CDR2 YNNKEL come from the germline V gene (reference sequence). The CDR3 runs to 15 residues. CDR3 amino acids: CASSLGGFAGNTIYF. As DNA, the CDR3 is TGTGCCAGCTCGTTGGGGGGATTTGCGGGAAACACCATATATTTT.

The rearrangement uses TRBV24-1 and TRBJ2-5; 9 bases line up with TRBD2. Trimming took 2 bases from V and 3 from J; bases not matched to a gene: 6. This CDR3 is 16 amino acids long. CDR1 is KGHDR, CDR2 SFDVKD, per germline. Written as DNA, the CDR3 is TGTGCCACCAGTGATTCGCGTAGCGGGGGAAAAGAGACCCAGTACTTC. Protein sequence: CATSDSRSGGKETQYF.

V and J are TRBV10-3 and TRBJ2-7; TRBD1 agrees at 8 bases. V lost 2 bases to trimming and J lost 7 bases; unmatched junction nucleotides: 13. There are 16 residues in the CDR3. Germline V gene sequence: CDR1 ENHRY, CDR2 SYGVKD. CDR3 residues: CAISETHRGNLWEQYF. The DNA of the CDR3 is TGTGCCATCAGTGAGACCCACAGGGGGAACCTTTGGGAGCAGTACTTC.

This clone was seen once. V usage is TRBV2 and J usage is TRBJ2-1, with 9 bases identical to TRBD2. CDR1 and CDR2 from the germline V gene are SNHLY and FYNNEI. This CDR3 is 14 amino acids long. V dropped 3 bases and J dropped 8; count of bases not matched to a gene: 5. The CDR3 loop reads CASSDGLARDEQFF. DNA for the CDR3: TGTGCCAGCAGTGACGGACTAGCGAGGGATGAGCAGTTCTTC. The whole variable domain, filled in from reference TRBV2 and TRBJ2-1, reads EPEVTQTPSHQVTQMGQEVILRCVPISNHLYFYWYRQILGQKVEFLVSFYNNEISEKSEIFDDQFSVERPDGSNFTLKIRSTKLEDSAMYFCASSDGLARDEQFFGPGTRLTVL.

The chain is built from TRBV7-9 and TRBJ1-1; tentatively, D is TRBD1 (6 bases). This CDR3 has 17 residues. Deletions cut 7 bases from V and 1 base from J, with 22 bases between. The germline gives CDR1 SEHNR, CDR2 FQNEAQ (reference sequence). This CDR3 reads CASTSVGTRASNTEAFF. CDR3 nucleotides: TGTGCCAGCACCTCAGTGGGGACACGGGCCTCGAACACTGAAGCTTTCTTT.

The gene calls are TRBV4-1 and TRBJ2-3; 9 bases match TRBD2. The CDR3 is 17 residues long. Germline V gene lookup returns CDR1 MGHRA and CDR2 YSYEKL. V gave up 0 bases and J gave up 6 bases; unmatched junction bases: 10. CDR3 sequence (DNA): TGCGCCAGCAGCCAAGATTTCGCGGCGGGGGGGCAGGATACGCAGTATTTT. This translates into CASSQDFAAGGQDTQYF.

The chain couples TRBV30 to TRBJ1-5, with a possible D match to TRBD1 (5 bases). The CDR3 is 13 amino acids. Germline V lookup: CDR1 GTSNPN, CDR2 SVGIG (reference sequence). Trimming removed 5 bases from V and 3 bases from J, with 11 bases in between. The DNA of the CDR3 is TGTGCCTGGTCCCACAGGACCAATCAGCCCCAGCATTTT. It is translated as CAWSHRTNQPQHF.